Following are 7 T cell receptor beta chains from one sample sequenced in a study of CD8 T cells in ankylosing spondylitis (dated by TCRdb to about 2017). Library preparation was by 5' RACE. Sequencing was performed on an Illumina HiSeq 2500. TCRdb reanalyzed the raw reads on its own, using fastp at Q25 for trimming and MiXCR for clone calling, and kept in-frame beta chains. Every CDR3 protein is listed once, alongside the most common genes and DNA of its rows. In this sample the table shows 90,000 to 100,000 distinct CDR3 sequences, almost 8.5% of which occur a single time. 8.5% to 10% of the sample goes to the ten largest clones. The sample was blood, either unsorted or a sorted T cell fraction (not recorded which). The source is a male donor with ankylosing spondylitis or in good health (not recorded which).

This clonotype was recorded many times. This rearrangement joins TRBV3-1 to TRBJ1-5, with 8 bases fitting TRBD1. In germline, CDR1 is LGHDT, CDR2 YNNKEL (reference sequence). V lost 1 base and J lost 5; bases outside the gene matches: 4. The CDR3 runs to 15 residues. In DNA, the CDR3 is TGTGCCAGCAGCCAAGGGACAGGGCCCTATCAGCCCCAGCATTTT. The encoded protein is CASSQGTGPYQPQHF.

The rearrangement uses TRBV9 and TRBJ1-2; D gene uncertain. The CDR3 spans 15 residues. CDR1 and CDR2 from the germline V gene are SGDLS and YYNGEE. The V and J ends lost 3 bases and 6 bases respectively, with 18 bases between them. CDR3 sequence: CASSGATSHWDGYTF. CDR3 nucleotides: TGTGCCAGCAGCGGAGCGACGAGTCACTGGGATGGCTACACCTTC.

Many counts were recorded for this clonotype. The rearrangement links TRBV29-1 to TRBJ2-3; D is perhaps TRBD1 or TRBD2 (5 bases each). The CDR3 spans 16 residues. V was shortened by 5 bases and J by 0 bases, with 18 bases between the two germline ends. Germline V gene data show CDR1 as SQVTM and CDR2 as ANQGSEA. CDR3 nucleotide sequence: TGCAGCGTTAGAAGCTTCGGGGCTCCTAGCACAGATACGCAGTATTTT. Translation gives CSVRSFGAPSTDTQYF.

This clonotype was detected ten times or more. For the CDR3, the DNA is TGCAGCGTCCGATTGGGGGGGCAGACTGAAGCTTTCTTT. Protein: CSVRLGGQTEAFF. The V call is TRBV29-1, the J call TRBJ1-1; maybe TRBD1 (6 bases). Trimming left V 6 bases short and J 5 bases short, with 16 bases between. The germline CDR1 and CDR2 sequences are SQVTM and ANQGSEA. There are 13 residues in the CDR3. Combining the CDR3 with reference TRBV29-1 and TRBJ1-1 gives the whole variable domain SAVISQKPSRDICQRGTSLTIQCQVDSQVTMMFWYRQQPGQSLTLIATANQGSEATYESGFVIDKFPISRPNLTFSTLTVSNMSPEDSSIYLCSVRLGGQTEAFFGQGTRLTVV.

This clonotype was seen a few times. The CDR3 DNA sequence: TGTGCCAGCAGCTTAGACTTAGGGGGCAATCAGCCCCAGCATTTT. Translated, it gives CASSLDLGGNQPQHF. The chain combines TRBV7-2 with TRBJ1-5; possibly TRBD1 for D (5 bases). Germline loops: CDR1 SGHTA, CDR2 FQGNSA. This CDR3 contains 15 residues. V was cut by 1 base and J by 2 bases, with 9 bases left in between.

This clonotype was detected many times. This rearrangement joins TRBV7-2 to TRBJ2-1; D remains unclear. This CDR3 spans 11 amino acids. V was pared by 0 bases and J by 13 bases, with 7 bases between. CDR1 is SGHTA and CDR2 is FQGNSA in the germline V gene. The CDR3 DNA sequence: TGTGCCAGCAGCTTAGCCCGGGTTCAGTTCTTC. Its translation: CASSLARVQFF.

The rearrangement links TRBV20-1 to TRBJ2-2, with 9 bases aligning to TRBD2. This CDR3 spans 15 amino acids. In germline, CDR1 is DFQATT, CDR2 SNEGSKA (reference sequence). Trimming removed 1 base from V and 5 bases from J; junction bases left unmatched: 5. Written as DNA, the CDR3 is TGCAGTGCTAGAGGCGTAGCGGGAGTGACCGGGGAGCTGTTTTTT. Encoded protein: CSARGVAGVTGELFF.